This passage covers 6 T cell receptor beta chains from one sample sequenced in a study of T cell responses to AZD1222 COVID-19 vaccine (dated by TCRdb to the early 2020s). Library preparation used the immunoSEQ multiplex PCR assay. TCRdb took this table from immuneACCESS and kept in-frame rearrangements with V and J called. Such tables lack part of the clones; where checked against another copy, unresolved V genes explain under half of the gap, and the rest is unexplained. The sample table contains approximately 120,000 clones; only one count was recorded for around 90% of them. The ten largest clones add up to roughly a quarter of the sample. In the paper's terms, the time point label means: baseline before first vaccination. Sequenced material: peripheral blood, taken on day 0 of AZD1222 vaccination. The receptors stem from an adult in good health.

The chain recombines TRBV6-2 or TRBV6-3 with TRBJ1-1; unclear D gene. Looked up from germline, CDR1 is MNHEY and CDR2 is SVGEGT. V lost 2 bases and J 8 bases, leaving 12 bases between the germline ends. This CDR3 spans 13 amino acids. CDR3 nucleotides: TGTGCCAGCAGTTACGGTAGGGTCGCCGAAGCTTTCTTT. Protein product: CASSYGRVAEAFF.

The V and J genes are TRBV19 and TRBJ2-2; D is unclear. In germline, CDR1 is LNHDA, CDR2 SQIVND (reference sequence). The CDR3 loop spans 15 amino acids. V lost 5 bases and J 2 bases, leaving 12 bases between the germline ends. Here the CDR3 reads CASSSDTLNTGELFF. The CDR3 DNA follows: TGTGCCAGTAGTTCTGATACACTTAACACCGGGGAGCTGTTTTTT.

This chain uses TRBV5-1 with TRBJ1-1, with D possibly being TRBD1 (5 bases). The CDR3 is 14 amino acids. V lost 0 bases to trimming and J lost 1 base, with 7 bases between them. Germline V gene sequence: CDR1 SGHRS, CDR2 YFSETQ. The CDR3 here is CASSLETGNTEAFF. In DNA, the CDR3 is TGCGCCAGCAGCTTGGAAACAGGGAACACTGAAGCTTTCTTT.

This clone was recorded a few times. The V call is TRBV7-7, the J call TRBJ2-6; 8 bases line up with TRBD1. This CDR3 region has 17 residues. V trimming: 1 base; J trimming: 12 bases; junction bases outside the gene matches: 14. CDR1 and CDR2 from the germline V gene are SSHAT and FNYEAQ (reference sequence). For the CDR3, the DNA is TGTGCCAGCAGCTTAGTTCCGGACAGGGATATTTCATGCGTCCTGACTTTC. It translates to CASSLVPDRDISCVLTF.

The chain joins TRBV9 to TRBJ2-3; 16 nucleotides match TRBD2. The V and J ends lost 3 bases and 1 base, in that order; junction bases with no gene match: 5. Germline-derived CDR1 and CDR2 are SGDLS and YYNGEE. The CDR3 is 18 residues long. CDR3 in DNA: TGTGCCAGCAGCGAGGGGACTAGCGGGGGGGCCGGCACAGATACGCAGTATTTT. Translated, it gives CASSEGTSGGAGTDTQYF.

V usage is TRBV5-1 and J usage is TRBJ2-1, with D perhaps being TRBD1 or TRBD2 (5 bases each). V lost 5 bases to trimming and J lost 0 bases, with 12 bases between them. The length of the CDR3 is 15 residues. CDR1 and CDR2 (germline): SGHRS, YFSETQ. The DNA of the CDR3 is TGCGCCAGCAGGCCAGAGGGGAGCTCCTACAATGAGCAGTTCTTC. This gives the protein CASRPEGSSYNEQFF.